This T cell receptor (beta chain) is from a study of OX40 agonist ivuxolimab in advanced cancers. In the study overall: Dosing consisted of intravenous ivuxolimab at 0.01 to 10 mg/kg every 2 weeks. A male proportion of about 84% was recorded, with mean age around 60 years and range about 20 to 90.

This clone was seen only once. Its antigen is unknown. The data were produced by immunoSEQ multiplex PCR, yet TCRdb's version contains in-frame clones alone and is incomplete. The table has 55,000 to 75,000 clones, around four fifths seen once; the top ten hold over 4.5%. Findings and caveats of the study: Among T cells, CD8+ cells averaged more expanded clones than CD4+ cells.

The CDR3 totals 18 residues. Germline CDR1 reads SGHDN; CDR2 reads FVKESK. Trimming removed 2 bases from V and 0 bases from J, with 17 bases in between. The material sequenced was CD4+ or CD8+ T cells sorted from blood, taken in a trial of the OX40 agonist ivuxolimab. This TCR came from an adult with an advanced solid tumor such as melanoma, head and neck, liver or kidney cancer. This chain connects TRBV14 to TRBJ2-1; perhaps TRBD1 as D (6 bases). CDR3 region: CASSQHWAGTPSYNEQFF. CDR3 bases: TGTGCCAGCAGCCAACATTGGGCCGGGACACCCTCCTACAATGAGCAGTTCTTC.